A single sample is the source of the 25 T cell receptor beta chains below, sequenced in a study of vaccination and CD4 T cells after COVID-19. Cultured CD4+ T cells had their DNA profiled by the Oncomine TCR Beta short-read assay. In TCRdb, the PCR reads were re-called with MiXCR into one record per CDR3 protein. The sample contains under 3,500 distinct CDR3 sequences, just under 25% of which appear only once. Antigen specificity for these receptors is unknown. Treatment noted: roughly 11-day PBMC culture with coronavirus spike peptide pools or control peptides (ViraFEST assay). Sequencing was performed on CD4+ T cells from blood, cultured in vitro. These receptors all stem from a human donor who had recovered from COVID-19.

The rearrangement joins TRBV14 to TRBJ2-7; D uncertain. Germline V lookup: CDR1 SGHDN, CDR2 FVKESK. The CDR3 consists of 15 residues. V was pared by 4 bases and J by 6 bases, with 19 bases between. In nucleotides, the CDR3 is TGTGCCAGCAGCCTGAACAGAGTACCCATTTCCGAGCAGTACTTC. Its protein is CASSLNRVPISEQYF. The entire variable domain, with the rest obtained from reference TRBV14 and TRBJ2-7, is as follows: EAGVTQFPSHSVIEKGQTVTLRCDPISGHDNLYWYRRVMGKEIKFLLHFVKESKQDESGMPNNRFLAERTGGTYSTLKVQPAELEDSGVYFCASSLNRVPISEQYFGPGTRLTVT.

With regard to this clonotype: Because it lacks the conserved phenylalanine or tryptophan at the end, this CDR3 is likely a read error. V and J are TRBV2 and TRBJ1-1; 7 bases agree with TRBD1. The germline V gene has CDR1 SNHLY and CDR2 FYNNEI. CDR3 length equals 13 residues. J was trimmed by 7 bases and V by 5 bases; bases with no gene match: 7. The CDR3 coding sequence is TGTGCCAGCAGTAACAGGGGCTCGCTTGAAGCTTTCCTT. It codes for CASSNRGSLEAFL.

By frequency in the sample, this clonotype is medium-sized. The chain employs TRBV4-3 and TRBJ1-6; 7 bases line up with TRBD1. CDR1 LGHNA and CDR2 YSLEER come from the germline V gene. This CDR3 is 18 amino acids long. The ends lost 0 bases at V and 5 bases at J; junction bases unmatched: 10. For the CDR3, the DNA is TGCGCCAGCAGCCAAGAAAGACAGGGCGTAAACAATAATTCACCCCTCCACTTT. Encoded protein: CASSQERQGVNNNSPLHF.

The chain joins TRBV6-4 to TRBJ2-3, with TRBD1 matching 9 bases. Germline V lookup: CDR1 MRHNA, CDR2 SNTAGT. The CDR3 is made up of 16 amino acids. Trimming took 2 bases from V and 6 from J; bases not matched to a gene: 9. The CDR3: CASSDPGGTGPDTQYF. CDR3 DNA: TGTGCCAGCAGTGACCCCGGGGGGACAGGGCCGGATACGCAGTATTTT.

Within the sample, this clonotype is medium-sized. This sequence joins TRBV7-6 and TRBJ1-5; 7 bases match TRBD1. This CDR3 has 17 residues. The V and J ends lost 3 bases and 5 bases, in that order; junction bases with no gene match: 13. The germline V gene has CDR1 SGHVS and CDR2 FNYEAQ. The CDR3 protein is CASSFRDSLWPHQPQHF. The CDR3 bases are TGTGCCAGCAGCTTCCGGGACAGTCTTTGGCCGCATCAGCCCCAGCATTTT.

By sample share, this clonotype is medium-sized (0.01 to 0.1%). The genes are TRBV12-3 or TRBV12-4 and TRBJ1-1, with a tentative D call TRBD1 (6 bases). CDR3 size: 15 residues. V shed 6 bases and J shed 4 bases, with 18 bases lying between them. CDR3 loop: CASRPTGGAGTEAFF. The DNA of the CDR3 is TGTGCCAGCAGGCCCACGGGGGGGGCAGGCACTGAAGCTTTCTTT.

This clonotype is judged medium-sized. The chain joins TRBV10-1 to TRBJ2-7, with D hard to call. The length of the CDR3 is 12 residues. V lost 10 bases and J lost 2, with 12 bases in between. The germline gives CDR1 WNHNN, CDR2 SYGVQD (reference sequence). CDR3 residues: CAKPTAAYEQYF. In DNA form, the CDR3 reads TGCGCCAAGCCGACGGCGGCCTACGAGCAGTACTTC.

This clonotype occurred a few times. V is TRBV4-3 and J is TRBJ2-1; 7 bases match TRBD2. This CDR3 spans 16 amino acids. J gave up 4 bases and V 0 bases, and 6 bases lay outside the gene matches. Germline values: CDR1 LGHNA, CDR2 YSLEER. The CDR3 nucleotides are TGCGCCAGCAGCCAAGATCATTGGGGGGGATACAATGAGCAGTTCTTC. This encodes CASSQDHWGGYNEQFF.

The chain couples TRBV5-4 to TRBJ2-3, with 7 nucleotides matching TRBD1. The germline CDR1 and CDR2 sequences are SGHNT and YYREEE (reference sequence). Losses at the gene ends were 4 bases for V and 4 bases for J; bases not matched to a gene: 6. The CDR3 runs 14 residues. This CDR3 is CASSPNQGADTQYF. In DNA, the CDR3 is TGTGCCAGCAGCCCGAATCAGGGGGCAGATACGCAGTATTTT.

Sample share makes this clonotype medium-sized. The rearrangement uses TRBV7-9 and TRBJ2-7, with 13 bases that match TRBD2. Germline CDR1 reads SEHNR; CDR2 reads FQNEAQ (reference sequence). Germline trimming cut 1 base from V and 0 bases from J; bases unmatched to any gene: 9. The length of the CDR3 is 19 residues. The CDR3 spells CASSLERTSGGRSSYEQYF. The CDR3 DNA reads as TGTGCCAGCAGCTTAGAGCGGACTAGCGGGGGCCGAAGCTCCTACGAGCAGTACTTC.

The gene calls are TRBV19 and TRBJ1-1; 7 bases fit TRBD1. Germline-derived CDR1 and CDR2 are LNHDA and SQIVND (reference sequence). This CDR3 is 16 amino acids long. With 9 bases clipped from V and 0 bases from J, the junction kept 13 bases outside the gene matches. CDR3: CASTGRRQGLNTEAFF. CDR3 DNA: TGTGCCAGCACGGGGAGACGACAGGGCTTGAACACTGAAGCTTTCTTT.

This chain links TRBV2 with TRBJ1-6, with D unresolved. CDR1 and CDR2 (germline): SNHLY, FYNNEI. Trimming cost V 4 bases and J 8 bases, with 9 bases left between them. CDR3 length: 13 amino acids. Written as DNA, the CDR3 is TGTGCCAGCAGTGGACGGTCAGATTCACCCCTCCACTTT. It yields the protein CASSGRSDSPLHF.

CDR3 sequence (DNA): TGTGCCAGCTCACCACCGAGTGGGGTGGATACGCAGTATTTT. Protein product: CASSPPSGVDTQYF. The gene calls are TRBV18 and TRBJ2-3; D is undetermined. The CDR3 is made up of 14 amino acids. Trimming took 0 bases from V and 6 from J, leaving 10 bases between them. Germline V lookup: CDR1 KGHSH, CDR2 LQKENI.

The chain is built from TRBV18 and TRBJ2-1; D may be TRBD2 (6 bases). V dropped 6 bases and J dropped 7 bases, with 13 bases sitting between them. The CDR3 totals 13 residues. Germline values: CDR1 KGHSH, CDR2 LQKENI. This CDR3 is CASSMTSRNEQFF. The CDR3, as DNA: TGTGCCAGCTCCATGACTAGTAGGAATGAGCAGTTCTTC.

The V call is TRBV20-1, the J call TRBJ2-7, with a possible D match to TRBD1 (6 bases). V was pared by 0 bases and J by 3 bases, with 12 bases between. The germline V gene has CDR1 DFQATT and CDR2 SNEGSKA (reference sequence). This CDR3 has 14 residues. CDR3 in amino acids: CSAREGQGYYEQYF. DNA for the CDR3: TGCAGTGCTAGAGAGGGGCAGGGGTACTACGAGCAGTACTTC.

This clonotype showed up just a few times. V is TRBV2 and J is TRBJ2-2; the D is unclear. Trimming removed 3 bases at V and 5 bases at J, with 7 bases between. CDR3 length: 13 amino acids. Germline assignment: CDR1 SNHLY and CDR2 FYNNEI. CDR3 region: CASSEGGTGELFF. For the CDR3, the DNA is TGTGCCAGCAGTGAGGGTGGAACCGGGGAGCTGTTTTTT.

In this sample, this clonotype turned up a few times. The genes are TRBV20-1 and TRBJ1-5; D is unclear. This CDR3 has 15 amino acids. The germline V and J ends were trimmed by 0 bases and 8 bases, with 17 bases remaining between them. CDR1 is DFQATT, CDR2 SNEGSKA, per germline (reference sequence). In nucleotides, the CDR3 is TGCAGTGCTAGAGAACACGGACCTGGTCGGGAGCCCCAGCATTTT. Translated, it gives CSAREHGPGREPQHF.

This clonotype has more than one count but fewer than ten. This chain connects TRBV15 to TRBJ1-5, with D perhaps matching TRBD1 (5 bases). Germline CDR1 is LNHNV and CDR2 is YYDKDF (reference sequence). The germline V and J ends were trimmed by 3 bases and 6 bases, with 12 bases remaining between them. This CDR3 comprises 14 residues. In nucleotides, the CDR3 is TGTGCCACCAGCAGTAGACAGATCGGTCAGCCCCAGCATTTT. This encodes CATSSRQIGQPQHF.

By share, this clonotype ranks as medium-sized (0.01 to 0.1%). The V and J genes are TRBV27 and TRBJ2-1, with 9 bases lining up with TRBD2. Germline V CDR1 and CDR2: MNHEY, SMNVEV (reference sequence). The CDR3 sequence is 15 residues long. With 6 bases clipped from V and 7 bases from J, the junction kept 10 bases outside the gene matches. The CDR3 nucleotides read TGTGCCAGCAGCGTTAGCGGGAGTGTACGGAATGAGCAGTTCTTC. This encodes CASSVSGSVRNEQFF.

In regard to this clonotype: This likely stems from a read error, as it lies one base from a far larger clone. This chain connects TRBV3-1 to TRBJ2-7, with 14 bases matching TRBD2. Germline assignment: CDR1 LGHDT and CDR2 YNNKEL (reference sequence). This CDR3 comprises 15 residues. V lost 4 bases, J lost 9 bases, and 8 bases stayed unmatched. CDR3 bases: TGTGCCAGCAGCCCGGGACTAGCGGGAGCCTGGCGGCAGTACTTC. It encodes CASSPGLAGAWRQYF.

CDR3 sequence reads: CSARKGAIDEQYF. The CDR3, as DNA: TGCAGTGCTAGGAAGGGGGCGATTGACGAGCAGTACTTC. V gene TRBV20-1 combines with J gene TRBJ2-7; 7 nucleotides match TRBD1. Trimming at V came to 3 bases and at J to 5 bases, leaving 7 bases not matched to a gene. This CDR3 contains 13 residues. The germline V gene encodes CDR1 DFQATT and CDR2 SNEGSKA (reference sequence).

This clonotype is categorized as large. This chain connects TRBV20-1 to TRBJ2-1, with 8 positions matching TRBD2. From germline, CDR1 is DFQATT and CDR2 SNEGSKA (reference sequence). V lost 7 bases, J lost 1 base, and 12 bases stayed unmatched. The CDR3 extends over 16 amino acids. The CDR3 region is CSGLSGAGASYNEQFF. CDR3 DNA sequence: TGCAGTGGGCTTAGTGGAGCGGGAGCTTCCTACAATGAGCAGTTCTTC.

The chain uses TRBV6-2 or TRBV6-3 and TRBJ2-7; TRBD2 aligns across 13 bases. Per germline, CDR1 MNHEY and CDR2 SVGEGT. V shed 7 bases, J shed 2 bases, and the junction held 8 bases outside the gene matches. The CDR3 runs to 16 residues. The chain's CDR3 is CASTHGGLAGAYEQYF. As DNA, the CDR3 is TGTGCCAGCACCCACGGAGGACTAGCGGGAGCCTACGAGCAGTACTTC.

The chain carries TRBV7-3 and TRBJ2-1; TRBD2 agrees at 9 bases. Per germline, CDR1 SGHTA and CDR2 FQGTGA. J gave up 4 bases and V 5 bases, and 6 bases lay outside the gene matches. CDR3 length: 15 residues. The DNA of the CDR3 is TGTGCCAGCAGCCCCCGGGCGGGGGGGTACAATGAGCAGTTCTTC. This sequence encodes CASSPRAGGYNEQFF.

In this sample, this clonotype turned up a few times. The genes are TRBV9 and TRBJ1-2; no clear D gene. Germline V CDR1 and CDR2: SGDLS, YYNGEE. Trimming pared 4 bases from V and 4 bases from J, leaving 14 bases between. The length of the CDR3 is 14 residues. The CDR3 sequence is CASSRNEGTYGYTF. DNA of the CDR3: TGTGCCAGCAGCCGTAACGAGGGAACCTATGGCTACACCTTC.